These 7 T cell receptor beta chains share one sample of origin, sequenced in a study of blood T cell repertoires in COVID-19 (dated by TCRdb to 2020 to 2022). Libraries came from the immunoSEQ multiplex PCR assay. TCRdb obtained this table from immuneACCESS and retained in-frame rearrangements with V and J assigned. These tables miss some clones; where compared with another copy, unresolved V genes account for less than half of the shortfall, and the remainder is unexplained. Across this sample there are around 200,000 clones, with under 85% seen only once. The ten largest make up roughly 1.3% of the sample. Sequencing was performed on peripheral blood. The receptors here all came from a woman in her 30s with COVID-19, enrolled during active disease.

The chain combines TRBV15 with TRBJ2-2, with TRBD2 matching over 14 bases. Looked up from germline, CDR1 is LNHNV and CDR2 is YYDKDF (reference sequence). This CDR3 is built from 18 residues. After removal of 6 bases from V and 0 bases from J, the junction contained 6 bases not matched to a gene. CDR3 bases: TGTGCCACCAGGACTAGCGGGGGGGAAATCACGAACACCGGGGAGCTGTTTTTT. As protein: CATRTSGGEITNTGELFF.

This clone has just a few counts. The chain uses TRBV7-9 and TRBJ2-7, with D possibly TRBD1 on 7 matching bases. V gave up 1 base and J gave up 2 bases, with 12 bases separating them. The CDR3 contains 15 residues. Germline assignment: CDR1 SEHNR and CDR2 FQNEAQ (reference sequence). In nucleotides, the CDR3 is TGTGCCAGCAGCTTAGGCAGGGGGAGGCCCTACGAGCAGTACTTC. This translates into CASSLGRGRPYEQYF.

The rearrangement joins TRBV28 to TRBJ2-7; 7 positions match TRBD1. Germline loops: CDR1 MDHEN, CDR2 SYDVKM. The CDR3 loop spans 16 amino acids. V was clipped by 5 bases and J by 3 bases; unmatched bases: 13. The CDR3 spells CASSSTGVTIVYEQYF. In nucleotides, the CDR3 is TGTGCCAGCAGTAGTACAGGGGTAACAATAGTCTACGAGCAGTACTTC.

The gene calls are TRBV7-3 and TRBJ2-3; possibly TRBD1 for D (5 bases). CDR1 and CDR2 from the germline V gene are SGHTA and FQGTGA. There are 18 residues in the CDR3. V was clipped by 4 bases and J by 6 bases, with 26 bases between them. CDR3 loop: CASSSGAVVALGADTQYF. The CDR3 bases are TGTGCCAGCAGCTCCGGTGCCGTGGTAGCACTTGGGGCGGATACGCAGTATTTT.

The rearrangement uses TRBV3-1 (or the pseudogene TRBV3-2) and TRBJ2-5; D possibly corresponds to TRBD1 (5 bases). CDR3 length: 15 residues. V lost 1 base, J lost 1 base, and 10 bases lay in between. Germline V gene sequence: CDR1 LGHDT, CDR2 YNNKEL (reference sequence). The CDR3 here is CASSQGQLTQETQYF. The CDR3 nucleotides read TGTGCCAGCAGCCAAGGACAGCTTACCCAAGAGACCCAGTACTTC.

This chain uses TRBV15 with TRBJ1-5; 10 nucleotides agree with TRBD1. Losses at the gene ends were 1 base for V and 4 bases for J; bases not matched to a gene: 4. CDR3 length: 16 residues. Germline loops: CDR1 LNHNV, CDR2 YYDKDF (reference sequence). The CDR3 protein is CATSRADRGFNQPQHF. CDR3 bases: TGTGCCACCAGCAGAGCGGACAGGGGGTTTAATCAGCCCCAGCATTTT.

The chain uses TRBV5-1 and TRBJ1-1; a weak D match, TRBD1 (6 bases). CDR3 length: 16 residues. Germline V gives CDR1 SGHRS, CDR2 YFSETQ. Trimming shortened V by 0 bases and J by 1 base, and 13 bases separated the two germline ends. The CDR3 loop reads CASSLGFGDKNTEAFF. CDR3 sequence (DNA): TGCGCCAGCAGCTTGGGGTTCGGGGACAAGAACACTGAAGCTTTCTTT.